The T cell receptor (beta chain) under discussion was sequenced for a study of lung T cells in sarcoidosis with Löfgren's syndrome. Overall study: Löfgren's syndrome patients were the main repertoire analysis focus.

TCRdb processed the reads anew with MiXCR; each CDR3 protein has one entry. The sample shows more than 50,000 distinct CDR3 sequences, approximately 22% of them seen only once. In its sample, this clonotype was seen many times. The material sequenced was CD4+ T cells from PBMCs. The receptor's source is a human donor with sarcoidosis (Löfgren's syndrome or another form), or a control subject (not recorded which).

The CDR3 DNA follows: TGCAGTGCCCCAGGGGAAGGATTCACAGATACGCAGTATTTT. Translated: CSAPGEGFTDTQYF. The chain is built from TRBV20-1 and TRBJ2-3, with a tentative D call TRBD1 (6 bases). Germline loops: CDR1 DFQATT, CDR2 SNEGSKA (reference sequence). With 6 bases removed from V and 2 bases from J, the gap between germline ends came to 15 bases. This CDR3 is built from 14 residues.